The source of this TCR beta chain is a study of blood T cell repertoires in COVID-19. At the level of the study: The analysed material was cDNA or gDNA that came from T cells, B-cell-depleted T cells, or PBMCs.

In germline, CDR1 is KGHDR, CDR2 SFDVKD. This CDR3 spans 13 amino acids. V was trimmed by 6 bases and J by 7 bases, leaving 15 bases between them. Profiling relied on immunoSEQ multiplex PCR, and the TCRdb table lists in-frame clones only, not all of them. The sample has about 300,000 clones; around 87% are singletons. The chain employs TRBV24-1 and TRBJ2-7, with D possibly matching TRBD1 (6 bases). Sample: peripheral blood. This clonotype originated in a man between 65 and 85 years old with acute or convalescent COVID-19. CDR3 coding DNA: TGTGCCACCAGTCCAGGGGAGTCTAGGGAGCAGTACTTC. Its protein product is CATSPGESREQYF.